These T cell receptor beta chains were read from a single sample in a study of blood T cell repertoires in COVID-19. Clones were read by immunoSEQ multiplex PCR, and TCRdb kept only the in-frame ones, dropping some. This sample carries some 120,000 clones, about 88% of them seen once, and the ten largest clones take roughly 1.4%. The sample was peripheral blood. These TCRs come from a human donor in a cohort sampled during active COVID-19. Both conserved end residues are part of each CDR3. D genes are given only for firm matches. Size is stated for part of the rows, as once, few or many counts, or as a class when the clone is expanded.

j_gene | v_gene | d_gene | abundance | CDR3aa | CDR3nt
TRBJ2-6 | TRBV5-4 | . | . | CASSLAGTLDGANVLTF | TGTGCCAGCAGCTTGGCAGGGACTTTGGATGGGGCCAACGTCCTGACTTTC
TRBJ2-7 | TRBV3-1/TRBV3-2 | . | . | CASSQTLAGLSSYEQYF | TGTGCCAGCAGCCAGACGCTTGCGGGGTTGAGCTCCTACGAGCAGTACTTC
TRBJ2-3 | TRBV19 | . | . | CASTLGRTDTQYF | TGTGCCAGTACCCTGGGCCGGACAGATACGCAGTATTTT
TRBJ2-1 | TRBV20-1 | TRBD1 | . | CSASSRDRVFNEQFF | TGCAGTGCTAGTTCTCGTGACAGGGTTTTCAATGAGCAGTTCTTC
TRBJ2-7 | TRBV24-1 | TRBD1 | . | CATSPGTGIYEQYF | TGTGCCACCAGTCCGGGGACAGGAATCTACGAGCAGTACTTC
TRBJ2-7 | TRBV19 | . | . | CASSTSHDMYSYEQYF | TGTGCCAGTAGTACATCTCATGACATGTACTCCTACGAGCAGTACTTC
TRBJ1-5 | TRBV10-1 | . | few | CASSAGGNQPQHF | TGCGCCAGCAGTGCAGGTGGCAATCAGCCCCAGCATTTT
TRBJ1-5 | TRBV18 | TRBD1 | . | CASSAGQGSQPQHF | TGTGCCAGCTCAGCGGGACAGGGCAGTCAGCCCCAGCATTTT
TRBJ1-1 | TRBV7-6 | TRBD1 | . | CASSATGTGVRAFF | TGTGCCAGCAGCGCTACCGGGACAGGGGTTAGGGCTTTCTTT
TRBJ1-3 | TRBV9 | . | . | CASSVAAGAGNTIYF | TGTGCCAGCAGCGTAGCTGCAGGGGCTGGAAACACCATATATTTT
TRBJ2-5 | TRBV7-9 | TRBD2 | . | CASSFRLARETQYF | TGTGCCAGCAGCTTTCGACTAGCCCGAGAGACCCAGTACTTC
TRBJ2-7 | TRBV27 | TRBD2 | . | CASSAWGGHYEQYF | TGTGCCAGCAGTGCCTGGGGGGGTCACTACGAGCAGTACTTC
TRBJ2-7 | TRBV29-1 | TRBD2 | . | CSVGGGRSVYEQYF | TGCAGCGTTGGGGGGGGACGGTCCGTCTACGAGCAGTACTTC
TRBJ1-4 | TRBV28 | . | . | CASSFYLGATNEKLFF | TGTGCCAGCAGTTTCTATCTGGGGGCGACTAATGAAAAACTGTTTTTT
TRBJ2-1 | TRBV7-9 | TRBD1 | . | CASKAGGYNEQFF | TGTGCCAGCAAGGCAGGGGGCTACAATGAGCAGTTCTTC
TRBJ2-1 | TRBV5-1 | . | . | CASSLAPSWHAGNEQFF | TGCGCCAGCAGCTTGGCCCCCTCCTGGCACGCGGGGAATGAGCAGTTCTTC
TRBJ2-7 | TRBV5-6 | TRBD2 | . | CASSRRSGGNFYEQYF | TGTGCCAGCAGCCGAAGGAGCGGGGGGAACTTCTACGAGCAGTACTTC
TRBJ1-1 | TRBV19 | TRBD1 | . | CASSGGGTVNTEAFF | TGTGCCAGTAGTGGCGGCGGGACAGTTAACACTGAAGCTTTCTTT
TRBJ2-7 | TRBV5-6 | . | . | CASSLESPYEQYF | TGTGCCAGCAGCTTGGAGAGCCCCTACGAGCAGTACTTC
TRBJ2-7 | TRBV10-1 | TRBD1 | once | CASSGGQPWGYEQYF | TGCGCCAGCAGTGGGGGACAGCCTTGGGGGTACGAGCAGTACTTC
TRBJ2-1 | TRBV10-3 | TRBD2 | once | CAIQRGAYNEQFF | TGTGCCATCCAGCGGGGGGCATACAATGAGCAGTTCTTC
TRBJ2-1 | TRBV12-3/TRBV12-4 | . | . | CASTRLASNEQFF | TGTGCCAGCACTCGTCTAGCAAGCAATGAGCAGTTCTTC
TRBJ2-7 | TRBV27 | TRBD2 | . | CASRSGYGLAASEQYF | TGTGCCAGCAGGTCTGGCTACGGACTAGCCGCCTCCGAGCAGTACTTC
TRBJ2-1 | TRBV9 | TRBD2 | . | CASSPAGTSGWSSYNEQFF | TGTGCCAGCAGCCCCGCCGGGACTAGCGGCTGGAGCTCCTACAATGAGCAGTTCTTC
TRBJ2-2 | TRBV2 | TRBD2 | . | CASRAGLAGRPGELFF | TGTGCCAGCAGAGCCGGACTAGCGGGAAGACCCGGGGAGCTGTTTTTT
TRBJ1-2 | TRBV6-1 | . | . | CASSEDNANYGYTF | TGTGCCAGCAGTGAGGACAACGCTAACTATGGCTACACCTTC
TRBJ1-2 | TRBV6-1 | . | . | CASSELLDRRSYGYTF | TGTGCCAGCAGTGAACTCTTGGACAGACGCTCATATGGCTACACCTTC
TRBJ2-1 | TRBV2 | TRBD2 | . | CASRRLAGGPGEQFF | TGTGCCAGCAGGAGACTAGCGGGGGGGCCCGGTGAGCAGTTCTTC
TRBJ1-6 | TRBV11-2 | . | . | CASSRAGNNSPLHF | TGTGCCAGCAGCAGGGCAGGGAATAATTCACCCCTCCACTTT
TRBJ2-7 | TRBV7-6 | . | . | CASSLRAGVLDEQYF | TGTGCCAGCAGCTTACGCGCAGGGGTACTTGACGAGCAGTACTTC
TRBJ2-7 | TRBV5-1 | TRBD1 | . | CASTWTGGDEQYF | TGCGCCAGCACTTGGACAGGGGGTGACGAGCAGTACTTC
TRBJ2-1 | TRBV24-1 | TRBD1 | . | CATSDPDRVVRDEQFF | TGTGCCACCAGTGACCCGGACAGGGTAGTTCGGGATGAGCAGTTCTTC
TRBJ2-5 | TRBV4-2 | TRBD2 | . | CASSQDISGGQETQYF | TGTGCCAGCAGCCAAGATATTAGCGGGGGACAAGAGACCCAGTACTTC
TRBJ1-2 | TRBV2 | . | . | CASRAGDPGHYGYTF | TGTGCCAGCAGGGCAGGGGATCCGGGCCACTATGGCTACACCTTC
TRBJ2-5 | TRBV5-1 | . | . | CASSTDRLQETQYF | TGCGCCAGCAGCACCGACAGACTTCAAGAGACCCAGTACTTC
TRBJ2-3 | TRBV6-2/TRBV6-3 | TRBD2 | . | CASSLPNGREDTQYF | TGTGCCAGCAGTCTCCCGAACGGGAGGGAAGATACGCAGTATTTT